These 22 T cell receptor beta chains came from one sample sequenced in a study of Graves' ophthalmopathy and Graves' hyperthyroidism. Using RNA transcripts, the TCR beta CDR3 regions were amplified. Scientists carried out first-round RT-PCR using HTBI primers and then a second-round multiplex PCR. TCRdb analysed the multiplex PCR reads with MiXCR anew, one entry per CDR3 protein. Of 560,000 or so distinct CDR3 sequences listed, roughly 40% are singletons. Sample: peripheral blood or thyroid tissue (not recorded which). The receptors shown here come from an adult man with Graves' hyperthyroidism.

This chain joins TRBV27 and TRBJ2-5; D may match TRBD1 or TRBD2 (5 bases each). V was clipped by 9 bases and J by 2 bases, with 16 bases between them. The CDR3 runs to 14 residues. The germline CDR1 and CDR2 sequences are MNHEY and SMNVEV (reference sequence). The CDR3 is CARRLGDVQETQYF. The CDR3 nucleotides read TGTGCCAGGCGTCTGGGGGATGTGCAAGAGACCCAGTACTTC.

This clonotype has a count of ten or more. The genes are TRBV27 and TRBJ1-2, with no clear D. Germline CDR1 is MNHEY and CDR2 is SMNVEV (reference sequence). The CDR3 has 14 residues. Trimming shortened V by 3 bases and J by 7 bases, and 15 bases separated the two germline ends. CDR3 amino acids: CASSFSSGIPGYTF. The CDR3 DNA reads as TGTGCCAGCAGTTTCTCCTCAGGCATCCCTGGCTACACCTTC.

This clonotype was counted only a few times. CDR3 nucleotides: TGTGCCAGCAGCCTATGGGACCTAAACTATGGCTACACCTTC. It translates to CASSLWDLNYGYTF. The chain carries TRBV7-9 and TRBJ1-2, with a weak D call TRBD1 (5 bases). The germline V and J ends were trimmed by 5 bases and 2 bases, with 12 bases remaining between them. The germline V gene has CDR1 SEHNR and CDR2 FQNEAQ (reference sequence). There are 14 residues in the CDR3.

This clonotype was counted at least ten times. The chain combines TRBV7-8 with TRBJ2-5; D may be TRBD2 (7 bases). The V gene's germline CDR1 is SGHVS and CDR2 FQNEAQ. The CDR3 sequence is 15 residues long. Trimming removed 5 bases from V and 5 bases from J, with 18 bases in between. Written as DNA, the CDR3 is TGTGCCAGCAGCACACCACTGGGGGGGCGCGAGACCCAGTACTTC. It is translated as CASSTPLGGRETQYF.

This clonotype was seen more than once but under ten times. The CDR3 DNA sequence: TGTGCCAGCAGTTTAGGGTCAGGGGCAGGCTTCTCTGGAAACACCATATATTTT. Its translation is CASSLGSGAGFSGNTIYF. The V gene is TRBV12-3 or TRBV12-4, the J gene TRBJ1-3, with D possibly being TRBD1 (6 bases). The CDR3 is made up of 18 amino acids. The V gene lost 1 base and the J gene lost 0 bases, with 16 bases spanning the gap.

This clonotype was recorded many times. The chain uses TRBV5-5 and TRBJ1-1; 9 bases map to TRBD1. V lost 2 bases and J lost 0; bases outside the gene matches: 11. Per the germline V gene, CDR1 is SGHKS and CDR2 is YYEKEE (reference sequence). The CDR3 is 18 residues long. The CDR3 loop is CASSFSSLRTGVNTEAFF. The CDR3 DNA follows: TGTGCCAGCAGCTTTTCGAGCCTCAGGACAGGGGTGAACACTGAAGCTTTCTTT.

A remark on this clonotype: A single base separates this from a much larger clone, so it may be a read error. The chain uses TRBV2 and TRBJ2-7, with D unresolved. Germline V gene sequence: CDR1 SNHLY, CDR2 FYNNEI. The CDR3 runs 14 residues. Here the CDR3 reads CSSSEAARAYEQYF. CDR3 nucleotides: TGTTCCAGCAGTGAAGCTGCCAGAGCCTACGAGCAGTACTTC.

This chain joins TRBV7-9 and TRBJ2-7; 10 bases match TRBD1. Germline V gene data show CDR1 as SEHNR and CDR2 as FQNEAQ (reference sequence). The CDR3 spans 14 residues. V shed 9 bases and J 2 bases; nucleotides not matched to a gene: 7. The CDR3 loop reads CASTSGTGAYEQYF. The CDR3, as DNA: TGTGCCAGTACCTCCGGGACAGGGGCCTACGAGCAGTACTTC. Based on the CDR3 plus reference TRBV7-9 and TRBJ2-7, the full variable domain is DTGVSQNPRHKITKRGQNVTFRCDPISEHNRLYWYRQTLGQGPEFLTYFQNEAQLEKSRLLSDRFSAERPKGSFSTLEIQRTEQGDSAMYLCASTSGTGAYEQYFGPGTRLTVT.

At least ten counts were recorded for this clonotype. The rearrangement uses TRBV5-1 and TRBJ2-7, with TRBD2 matching over 9 bases. Germline V CDR1 and CDR2: SGHRS, YFSETQ. This CDR3 has 16 residues. The V gene end was trimmed by 5 bases and the J gene end by 3 bases; junction bases not matched to a gene: 12. The CDR3 nucleotides read TGCGCCAGCAGATTCCGGTCTAGCGGGGTTTTCTACGAGCAGTACTTC. The encoded protein is CASRFRSSGVFYEQYF.

The chain couples TRBV7-2 to TRBJ1-2; D remains unclear. The CDR3 spans 13 residues. Germline V gives CDR1 SGHTA, CDR2 FQGNSA. V was clipped by 5 bases and J by 4 bases, with 11 bases between them. CDR3 nucleotides: TGTGCCAGCAGCCCCCGGGGTGCCTATGGCTACACCTTC. Its translation is CASSPRGAYGYTF.

As for this clonotype: A read error is possible here, since a much larger clone lies one base away. The CDR3 here is CASSVGPDRARYEQCF. CDR3 nucleotide sequence: TGTGCCAGCAGCGTCGGACCCGACAGGGCCAGGTACGAGCAGTGCTTC. This chain joins TRBV9 and TRBJ2-7, with TRBD1 matching 7 bases. Germline-derived CDR1 and CDR2 are SGDLS and YYNGEE. The CDR3 spans 16 residues.

This clonotype turned up a few times. V gene TRBV6-5 combines with J gene TRBJ2-5; TRBD1 matches 8 bases. Per germline, CDR1 MNHEY and CDR2 SVGAGI. The CDR3 loop spans 15 amino acids. The junction had 7 bases not matched to a gene; V was cut back by 5 bases and J by 2 bases. The CDR3 loop is CASSRTGTLQETQYF. Written as DNA, the CDR3 is TGTGCCAGCAGTAGGACAGGGACTCTTCAAGAGACCCAGTACTTC.

The sample holds many counts of this clonotype. The chain joins TRBV20-1 to TRBJ2-7; 12 nucleotides match TRBD2. Germline trimming cut 3 bases from V and 5 bases from J; bases unmatched to any gene: 8. CDR1 and CDR2 from the germline V gene are DFQATT and SNEGSKA (reference sequence). CDR3 length: 15 residues. CDR3 residues: CSASQRLAGADEQYF. Written as DNA, the CDR3 is TGCAGTGCTAGCCAGAGACTAGCGGGAGCGGACGAGCAGTACTTC.

Ten or more counts support this clonotype. The CDR3 protein is CASSVTGEGQYF. The CDR3 DNA sequence: TGTGCCAGCAGCGTGACAGGGGAGGGGCAGTACTTC. The rearrangement links TRBV16 to TRBJ2-7, with a tentative D call TRBD1 (8 bases). From germline, CDR1 is KGHSY and CDR2 FQNENV. The germline V and J ends were trimmed by 5 bases and 9 bases, with 14 bases remaining between them. The length of the CDR3 is 12 residues. The full variable domain, rest sourced from reference TRBV16 and TRBJ2-7, is GEEVAQTPKHLVRGEGQKAKLYCAPIKGHSYVFWYQQVLKNEFKFLISFQNENVFDETGMPKERFSAKCLPNSPCSLEIQATKLEDSAVYFCASSVTGEGQYFGPGTRLTVT.

The J gene is TRBJ2-2, the V gene TRBV5-4; D is unclear. The CDR3 totals 16 residues. The germline V and J ends were trimmed by 0 bases and 5 bases, with 14 bases remaining between them. Germline-derived CDR1 and CDR2 are SGHNT and YYREEE (reference sequence). DNA of the CDR3: TGTGCCAGCAGCTTGGAACCGTTGTTCGTTACCGGGGAGCTGTTTTTT. The encoded protein is CASSLEPLFVTGELFF.

This sequence joins TRBV20-1 and TRBJ1-1, with 7 bases matching TRBD1. The germline V gene encodes CDR1 DFQATT and CDR2 SNEGSKA (reference sequence). J lost 0 bases, V lost 6 bases, and 13 bases had no gene match. This CDR3 region has 16 residues. CDR3 coding DNA: TGCAGTGCCCCCAGGGCCGGGACAGACCTGAACACTGAAGCTTTCTTT. Its translation: CSAPRAGTDLNTEAFF.

Only a few counts were recorded for this clonotype. The chain uses TRBV10-3 and TRBJ2-7; 8 bases agree with TRBD1. The V and J ends lost 5 bases and 4 bases, in that order; junction bases with no gene match: 19. Looked up from germline, CDR1 is ENHRY and CDR2 is SYGVKD. The CDR3 consists of 18 residues. CDR3 sequence reads: CAISPDRGQLEKAYEQYF. CDR3 DNA: TGTGCCATCAGTCCCGACAGGGGACAGCTCGAGAAAGCTTACGAGCAGTACTTC.

This chain joins TRBV20-1 and TRBJ2-7; TRBD1 or TRBD2 may be the D gene (5 bases each). Germline lookup yields CDR1 DFQATT and CDR2 SNEGSKA (reference sequence). The V end lost 6 bases, the J end lost 2 bases, and 11 bases lay between the germline ends. The CDR3 consists of 12 residues. The CDR3 DNA sequence: TGCAGTGCAGCCCCGGGACCCTACGAGCAGTACTTC. Protein: CSAAPGPYEQYF.

The rearrangement joins TRBV6-1 to TRBJ1-4, with D possibly being TRBD1 (5 bases). From germline, CDR1 is MNHNS and CDR2 SASEGT. V lost 1 base to trimming and J lost 7 bases, with 16 bases between them. The CDR3 contains 16 residues. This chain's CDR3 is CASSEGPIRVTEKLFF. The CDR3 DNA is TGTGCCAGCAGTGAAGGTCCCATCAGGGTAACTGAAAAACTGTTTTTT.

CDR3 residues: CASSGSGGNYGYTF. The CDR3 DNA reads TGTGCCAGCAGTGGGTCGGGAGGCAACTATGGCTACACCTTC. The chain couples TRBV2 to TRBJ1-2, with D uncertain. The CDR3 has 14 residues. In germline, CDR1 is SNHLY, CDR2 FYNNEI. Trimming removed 4 bases from V and 2 bases from J, with 11 bases in between.

In the case of this clonotype: This clone may be a read error of a much larger clone one base away. The V and J genes are TRBV5-5 and TRBJ2-5; 7 nucleotides align to TRBD1. Germline CDR1 and CDR2: SGHKS and YYEKEE (reference sequence). V dropped 3 bases and J dropped 5; count of bases not matched to a gene: 4. This CDR3 comprises 13 residues. CDR3: CASSSGQLETQYF. CDR3 in DNA: TGTGCCAGCAGCTCGGGACAGCTGGAGACCCAGTACTTC.

CDR3 sequence reads: CAWSLQGTGELFF. CDR3 coding DNA: TGTGCCTGGAGTCTACAGGGGACCGGGGAGCTGTTTTTT. This chain joins TRBV11-2 and TRBJ2-2, with 7 bases that match TRBD1. The ends lost 11 bases at V and 5 bases at J; junction bases unmatched: 8. This CDR3 is 13 amino acids long. Germline lookup yields CDR1 SGHAT and CDR2 FQNNGV.